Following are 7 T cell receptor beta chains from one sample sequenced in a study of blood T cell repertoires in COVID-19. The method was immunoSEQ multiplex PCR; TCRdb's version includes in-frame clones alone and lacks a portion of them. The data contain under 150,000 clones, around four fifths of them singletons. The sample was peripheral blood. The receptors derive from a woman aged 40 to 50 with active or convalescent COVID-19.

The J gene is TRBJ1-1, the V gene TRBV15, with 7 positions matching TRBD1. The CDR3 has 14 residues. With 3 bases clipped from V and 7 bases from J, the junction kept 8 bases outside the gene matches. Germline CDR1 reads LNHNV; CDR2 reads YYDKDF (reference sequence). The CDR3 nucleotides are TGTGCCACCAGCAGGCGCTCCGGACAGGTTGAAGCTTTCTTT. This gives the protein CATSRRSGQVEAFF.

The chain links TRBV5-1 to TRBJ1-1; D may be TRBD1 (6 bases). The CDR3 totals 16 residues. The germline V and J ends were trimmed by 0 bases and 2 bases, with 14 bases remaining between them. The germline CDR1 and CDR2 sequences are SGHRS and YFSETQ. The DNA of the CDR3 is TGCGCCAGCAGCTTGGAAATCGCAGGGGCAAACACTGAAGCTTTCTTT. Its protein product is CASSLEIAGANTEAFF.

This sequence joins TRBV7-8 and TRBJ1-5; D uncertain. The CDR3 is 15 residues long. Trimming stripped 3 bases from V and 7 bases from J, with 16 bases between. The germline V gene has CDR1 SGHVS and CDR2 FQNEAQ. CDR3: CASSFGGSGIQPQHF. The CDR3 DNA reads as TGTGCCAGCAGCTTTGGTGGGTCCGGGATCCAGCCCCAGCATTTT.

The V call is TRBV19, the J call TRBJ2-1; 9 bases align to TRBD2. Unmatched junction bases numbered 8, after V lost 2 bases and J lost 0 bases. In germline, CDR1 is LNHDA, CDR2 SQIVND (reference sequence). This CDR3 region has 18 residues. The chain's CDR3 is CASSISSGSGSSYNEQFF. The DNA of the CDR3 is TGTGCCAGTAGTATAAGTAGCGGGAGTGGAAGCTCCTACAATGAGCAGTTCTTC.

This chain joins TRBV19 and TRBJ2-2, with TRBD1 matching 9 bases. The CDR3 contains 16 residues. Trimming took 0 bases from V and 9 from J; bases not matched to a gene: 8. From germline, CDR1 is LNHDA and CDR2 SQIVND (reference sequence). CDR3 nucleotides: TGTGCCAGTAGTATAGATCGGGACAGGGCCGACCGGGAGCTGTTTTTT. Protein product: CASSIDRDRADRELFF.

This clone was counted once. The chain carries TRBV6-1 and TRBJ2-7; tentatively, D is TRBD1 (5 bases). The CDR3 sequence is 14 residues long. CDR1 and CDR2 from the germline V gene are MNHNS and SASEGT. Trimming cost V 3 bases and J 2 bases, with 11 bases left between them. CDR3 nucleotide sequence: TGTGCCAGCAGTGACCCCACAGGAGCCTACGAGCAGTACTTC. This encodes CASSDPTGAYEQYF.

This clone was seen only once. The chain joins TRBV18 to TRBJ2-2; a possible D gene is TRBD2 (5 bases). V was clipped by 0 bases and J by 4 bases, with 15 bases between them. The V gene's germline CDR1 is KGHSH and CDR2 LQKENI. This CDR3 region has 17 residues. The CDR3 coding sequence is TGTGCCAGCTCACCACCGGTGGGAGCGGTTGTCACCGGGGAGCTGTTTTTT. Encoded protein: CASSPPVGAVVTGELFF.